These 19 T cell receptor beta chains came from one sample sequenced in a study of blood T cell repertoires in COVID-19. The repertoire was sequenced with immunoSEQ multiplex PCR; TCRdb's copy has only in-frame clones and lacks some. The sample lists about 26,000 clones, almost 95% occurring once. Input material: peripheral blood. The source of these receptors is a human donor in a cohort sampled during active COVID-19.

CDR3 bases: TGTGCCAGCCTAGGCCCAGCGGGGGACAATACGCAGTATTTT. Translating it yields CASLGPAGDNTQYF. The chain couples TRBV6-6 to TRBJ2-3, with 8 bases matching TRBD2. J gave up 7 bases and V 8 bases, and 11 bases lay outside the gene matches. Germline CDR1 MNHNY, CDR2 SVGAGI (reference sequence). The CDR3 length is 14 residues.

V and J are TRBV2 and TRBJ2-2, with TRBD1 identical over 9 bases. The CDR3 is 15 amino acids. Looked up from germline, CDR1 is SNHLY and CDR2 is FYNNEI. J gave up 7 bases and V 6 bases, and 9 bases lay outside the gene matches. CDR3 bases: TGTGCCAGCAGGTCACAGGGGGCGTACGGCGGGGAGCTGTTTTTT. The encoded protein is CASRSQGAYGGELFF.

J is TRBJ1-3 and V is TRBV5-1; D not resolved. Germline V gene data show CDR1 as SGHRS and CDR2 as YFSETQ. CDR3 size: 14 residues. Trimming pared 4 bases from V and 1 base from J, leaving 9 bases between. CDR3 region: CASSPSGSGNTIYF. DNA of the CDR3: TGCGCCAGCAGCCCCTCGGGGTCTGGAAACACCATATATTTT.

This chain connects TRBV5-4 to TRBJ1-1; D gene ambiguous. This CDR3 has 15 amino acids. The germline CDR1 and CDR2 sequences are SGHNT and YYREEE (reference sequence). V was clipped by 0 bases and J by 1 base, with 10 bases between them. In nucleotides, the CDR3 is TGTGCCAGCAGCTTGGGGGGAGGGAGGAACACTGAAGCTTTCTTT. Encoded protein: CASSLGGGRNTEAFF.

V gene TRBV6-5 combines with J gene TRBJ1-1; D unresolved. V lost 8 bases to trimming and J lost 0 bases, with 4 bases between them. The CDR3 sequence is 11 residues long. Germline lookup yields CDR1 MNHEY and CDR2 SVGAGI. The CDR3 reads CASQMNTEAFF. For the CDR3, the DNA is TGTGCCAGCCAGATGAACACTGAAGCTTTCTTT.

This clone appeared once. This chain links TRBV4-1 with TRBJ1-6; D is ambiguous. This CDR3 contains 15 residues. Trimming stripped 7 bases from V and 5 bases from J, with 15 bases between. Germline lookup yields CDR1 MGHRA and CDR2 YSYEKL. For the CDR3, the DNA is TGCGCCAGCAAGCGGGGTATACGGGATAATTCACCCCTCCACTTT. It translates to CASKRGIRDNSPLHF.

This rearrangement joins TRBV5-1 to TRBJ1-3; D might be TRBD1 (5 bases). Germline CDR1 and CDR2: SGHRS and YFSETQ. V lost 4 bases to trimming and J lost 5 bases, with 19 bases between them. This CDR3 has 16 residues. CDR3 residues: CASSPGDLRKRNTIYF. CDR3 DNA: TGCGCCAGCAGCCCGGGGGACCTTCGTAAAAGAAACACCATATATTTT.

The CDR3 protein is CASSRQGIDTQYF. The CDR3 DNA reads TGTGCCAGCAGTCGCCAGGGGATAGATACGCAGTATTTT. The chain uses TRBV12-3 or TRBV12-4 and TRBJ2-3; tentative D call: TRBD1 (6 bases). This CDR3 has 13 residues. V lost 5 bases and J 5 bases, leaving 11 bases between the germline ends.

This rearrangement joins TRBV6-6 to TRBJ2-5, with 12 positions matching TRBD2. CDR3 length: 16 amino acids. Per the germline V gene, CDR1 is MNHNY and CDR2 is SVGAGI (reference sequence). V lost 4 bases and J lost 0; bases outside the gene matches: 3. Written as DNA, the CDR3 is TGTGCCAGCAGTTTCACTAGCGGGGGGAACCAAGAGACCCAGTACTTC. Its translation is CASSFTSGGNQETQYF.

The J gene is TRBJ2-7, the V gene TRBV7-9, with 8 positions matching TRBD1. CDR1 and CDR2 from the germline V gene are SEHNR and FQNEAQ (reference sequence). Trimming took 5 bases from V and 5 from J; bases not matched to a gene: 11. The CDR3 loop spans 15 amino acids. In DNA, the CDR3 is TGTGCCAGCAGCCTCACGGGTGTGACAGGGGACGAGCAGTACTTC. Protein: CASSLTGVTGDEQYF.

This chain uses TRBV24-1 with TRBJ2-1; TRBD2 agrees at 7 bases. Trimming at V came to 3 bases and at J to 3 bases, leaving 10 bases not matched to a gene. The CDR3 runs 17 residues. Germline CDR1 and CDR2: KGHDR and SFDVKD. CDR3 amino acids: CATSDPVAGANYNEQFF. CDR3 DNA sequence: TGTGCCACCAGTGATCCCGTCGCGGGAGCTAACTACAATGAGCAGTTCTTC.

This chain uses TRBV5-1 with TRBJ2-1; weak D call: TRBD2 (6 bases). Between the trimmed V and J ends, which lost 0 bases and 6 bases, there was a span of 7 bases. The CDR3 has 13 residues. CDR1 and CDR2 from the germline V gene are SGHRS and YFSETQ. CDR3 sequence reads: CASSLAGGNEQFF. CDR3 in DNA: TGCGCCAGCAGCTTGGCCGGGGGCAATGAGCAGTTCTTC.

This chain connects TRBV2 to TRBJ2-5, with 9 bases aligning to TRBD1. The germline CDR1 and CDR2 sequences are SNHLY and FYNNEI. The CDR3 has 15 amino acids. V shed 7 bases, J shed 4 bases, and the junction held 10 bases outside the gene matches. CDR3 in amino acids: CASTWVGGQGETQYF. The DNA of the CDR3 is TGTGCCAGCACGTGGGTTGGGGGACAGGGAGAGACCCAGTACTTC.

CDR3 bases: TGTGCCAGTAGTCGGGCGGGGACAGGGAAAGAGACCCAGTACTTC. Translated: CASSRAGTGKETQYF. The rearrangement uses TRBV19 and TRBJ2-5; TRBD1 aligns across 9 bases. The CDR3 loop spans 15 amino acids. Germline values: CDR1 LNHDA, CDR2 SQIVND (reference sequence). The V and J ends lost 5 bases and 3 bases, in that order; junction bases with no gene match: 7.

The CDR3 protein is CASSLSRGAPLHF. CDR3 nucleotides: TGTGCCAGCAGCCTAAGTCGGGGGGCACCCCTCCACTTT. The chain combines TRBV13 with TRBJ1-6; maybe TRBD1 (5 bases). CDR1 and CDR2 (germline): PRHDT, FYEKMQ (reference sequence). The ends were cut back, 5 bases at V and 11 bases at J, with 13 bases in the middle. CDR3 size: 13 residues.

The V gene is TRBV7-9, the J gene TRBJ1-1, with D tentatively TRBD1 (5 bases). The CDR3 contains 15 residues. V lost 1 base, J lost 4 bases, and 13 bases lay in between. Germline V gene sequence: CDR1 SEHNR, CDR2 FQNEAQ (reference sequence). CDR3 in DNA: TGTGCCAGCAGCTTAGGGGACTCCGCGATCACTGAAGCTTTCTTT. It translates to CASSLGDSAITEAFF.

This clone has more than one count but fewer than ten. The chain carries TRBV27 and TRBJ2-2; D gene ambiguous. V was shortened by 3 bases and J by 7 bases, with 3 bases between the two germline ends. From germline, CDR1 is MNHEY and CDR2 SMNVEV (reference sequence). This CDR3 comprises 11 residues. The CDR3 sequence: CASSFYGELFF. In DNA form, the CDR3 reads TGTGCCAGCAGTTTTTACGGGGAGCTGTTTTTT.

The chain employs TRBV11-2 and TRBJ1-5, with TRBD1 matching over 8 bases. Germline assignment: CDR1 SGHAT and CDR2 FQNNGV. V was pared by 0 bases and J by 11 bases, with 3 bases of the junction left unmatched. The CDR3 is 13 amino acids. The CDR3 spells CASSLELTGAQHF. CDR3 coding DNA: TGTGCCAGCAGCTTAGAATTGACAGGGGCCCAGCATTTT.

The gene calls are TRBV11-3 and TRBJ2-1; 8 bases are a match to TRBD2. Trimming at V came to 1 base and at J to 3 bases, leaving 5 bases not matched to a gene. Germline loops: CDR1 SGHNT, CDR2 YENEEA. This CDR3 is built from 16 residues. The CDR3 protein is CASSLVPGGSYNEQFF. CDR3 bases: TGTGCCAGCAGCTTAGTTCCGGGAGGGAGCTACAATGAGCAGTTCTTC. Full variable domain (missing parts from reference TRBV11-3 and TRBJ2-1): EAGVVQSPRYKIIEKKQPVAFWCNPISGHNTLYWYLQNLGQGPELLIRYENEEAVDDSQLPKDRFSAERLKGVDSTLKIQPAELGDSAVYLCASSLVPGGSYNEQFFGPGTRLTVL.